This entry concerns a single TCR beta chain. This clone has ten or more counts. Its antigen has not been determined. Base quality data are lacking; no much larger clone is found one base away. The time point label corresponds to: baseline before first vaccination. Vaccinee samples were obtained from the UK trials COV001 and COV002, which included a single-blind randomized controlled phase 2/3 trial of AZD1222 (ChAdOx1 nCoV-19) in healthy adults. For TCRbeta chain sequencing, PBMC samples from trial participants were taken at day 0 and at day 28 after the second dose. The CDR3 regions of human TCRbeta chains were analyzed by immunosequencing. The original methods were these. Repertoire TCRs were checked for matches against a reference library of SARS-CoV-2-specific TCRs that had been generated using the MIRA antigen-specificity platform. Breadth meant the fraction of unique TCRs that were SARS-CoV-2-associated, whereas depth meant the fraction of total T cells that were SARS-CoV-2-associated. Using the MIRA data, each spike-specific TCR was mapped to the spike region that the TCR reacts to and placed in a CD4 or CD8 class. Log10-transformed breadth and depth values were compared by one-way ANOVA with Sidak's multiple comparisons tests. Entries here come from immuneACCESS through TCRdb and include only in-frame sequences with V and J called. Some clones fail to appear in such tables; in the studies checked, an unresolved V gene covers under half of the shortfall, and the cause of the remainder is unknown. The DNA was the basis for D and trimming; V, J and clone size are from that table. In this sample the table shows more than 110,000 clones, under 95% of which occur a single time. About 9% of the sample is in the top ten clones.

The germline V gene sets CDR1 to MNHEY and CDR2 to SVGAGI. The CDR3 starts with the cysteine, ends with the phenylalanine, and has 15 residues. Left in the record is the CDR3 DNA by itself, 45 bases read in frame from the first base. The junction carries 17 bases between V and J, which are trimmed by 8 bases and 1 base respectively. The source of the sample is a study of T cell responses to AZD1222 COVID-19 vaccine (dated by TCRdb to the early 2020s). Background on the whole study: AZD1222 recipients with second doses at about 4 weeks or about 12 weeks were pooled, because spike-specific TCR depth and breadth did not differ between schedules. Trial participants were enrolled by age into subgroups of 18-55, 56-69 and 70-plus years, and roughly 150, 30 and 60 TCR-sequenced participants, respectively, were included in these subgroups. TCR sequencing was performed for roughly 250 trial participants, of whom around 200 were given two doses of AZD1222 and roughly 25 were given two doses of MenACWY control vaccine.

The study at large found these results: Epitopes outside the regions mutated in the B.1.351 and B.1.1.7 variants were reportedly recognized by nearly half of the unique spike-specific TCRs. Conclusions about previously exposed vaccinees are limited because only five to seven AZD1222 recipients were SARS-CoV-2 seropositive at baseline. Vaccine-associated CD4 TCRs spanned the whole spike protein, with dominant responses in regions 160-218 and 743-854. The 56-69-year group was small, and its depth increase did not reach significance, likely because of low power. After two AZD1222 doses, spike-specific TCR breadth and depth were significantly higher than at day 0 and than in MenACWY recipients. Because no samples from the day 14 peak response were available, repertoires could be characterized only after the peak T cell response. Most participants were white British and females outnumbered males, and the authors suggested that clonal diversity may have been underestimated.

The chain was built from TRBV6-5 and TRBJ1-1; the D gene is not confidently resolved. Sequencing was performed on peripheral blood, taken on day 0 of AZD1222 vaccination. The TCR sequence derives from an adult in good health. The CDR3: CASHEAGTWNTEAFF. The DNA sequence is TGTGCCAGCCACGAGGCGGGAACTTGGAACACTGAAGCTTTCTTT.